This T cell receptor (beta chain) was captured in a study of STAT3 mutations in large granular lymphocyte leukemia. Study background: Roughly half of the longitudinally sequenced T-LGLL patients carried detectable canonical activating STAT3 mutations. Study results and caveats: At least one immunodominant TCR beta clonotype appeared in every T-cell large granular lymphocyte leukemia patient.

Concerning this clone itself: Its cognate antigen is unknown.

Profiling relied on immunoSEQ multiplex PCR, and the TCRdb table lists in-frame clones only, not all of them. The table lists approximately 42,000 clones, approximately 78% of them singletons. In germline, CDR1 is PRHDT, CDR2 FYEKMQ (reference sequence). V was pared by 5 bases and J by 7 bases, with 17 bases between. The CDR3 has 15 residues. The chain carries TRBV13 and TRBJ1-4, with D possibly being TRBD1 (6 bases). The sequenced material came from PBMCs. The receptor's source is a human donor with T large granular lymphocyte leukemia. Some clones in this sample may be carry-over from other donors' samples. The CDR3 loop reads CASSARGAGGEKLFF. CDR3 bases: TGTGCCAGCAGCGCCCGGGGGGCGGGGGGTGAAAAACTGTTTTTT. Full variable domain (outside the CDR3, taken from reference TRBV13 and TRBJ1-4): AAGVIQSPRHLIKEKRETATLKCYPIPRHDTVYWYQQGPGQDPQFLISFYEKMQSDKGSIPDRFSAQQFSDYHSELNMSSLELGDSALYFCASSARGAGGEKLFFGSGTQLSVL.